The 14 T cell receptor beta chains given below trace back to one sample, sequenced in a study of blood T cell repertoires in COVID-19. Data came from immunoSEQ multiplex PCR; TCRdb stores just in-frame clones and leaves some out. The table shows over 200,000 clones, with around 88% occurring only once. The sample was peripheral blood. All receptors derive from a woman aged 30 to 39 who had recovered from COVID-19.

V usage is TRBV6-2 or TRBV6-3 and J usage is TRBJ2-3, with TRBD2 identical over 10 bases. The germline gives CDR1 MNHEY, CDR2 SVGEGT. Germline trimming cut 6 bases from V and 9 bases from J; bases unmatched to any gene: 12. CDR3 length: 15 residues. The CDR3 coding sequence is TGTGCCAGCAGCCCTAGCGGGGGCTCAGCAGGGACGCAGTATTTT. Translated, it gives CASSPSGGSAGTQYF.

The chain couples TRBV19 to TRBJ2-7, with 10 bases lining up with TRBD1. The CDR3 has 16 residues. Trimming removed 5 bases from V and 4 bases from J; junction bases left unmatched: 11. Germline V CDR1 and CDR2: LNHDA, SQIVND (reference sequence). The CDR3 reads CASSRLPGQGSYEQYF. The CDR3 region has the DNA TGTGCCAGTAGTCGACTTCCGGGACAGGGGTCGTACGAGCAGTACTTC. Full variable domain (remainder filled in from reference TRBV19 and TRBJ2-7): DGGITQSPKYLFRKEGQNVTLSCEQNLNHDAMYWYRQDPGQGLRLIYYSQIVNDFQKGDIAEGYSVSREKKESFPLTVTSAQKNPTAFYLCASSRLPGQGSYEQYFGPGTRLTVT.

This chain connects TRBV12-3 or TRBV12-4 to TRBJ1-2; 9 nucleotides agree with TRBD1. The CDR3 contains 13 residues. V gave up 9 bases and J gave up 5 bases; unmatched junction bases: 7. For the CDR3, the DNA is TGTGCCAGTGGACAGGGGCCAGGGTATGGCTACACCTTC. Translation: CASGQGPGYGYTF.

V gene TRBV12-3 or TRBV12-4 combines with J gene TRBJ1-2; no reliable D call. Deletions cut 2 bases from V and 2 bases from J, with 6 bases between. The CDR3 is 13 amino acids. The CDR3, as DNA: TGTGCCAGCAGTTTACTCTCCAACTATGGCTACACCTTC. Translation gives CASSLLSNYGYTF.

The V and J genes are TRBV18 and TRBJ2-2; no clear D. This CDR3 has 14 residues. V lost 1 base to trimming and J lost 7 bases, with 10 bases between them. Per germline, CDR1 KGHSH and CDR2 LQKENI. CDR3 protein: CASSPRSQNGELFF. The CDR3 DNA follows: TGTGCCAGCTCACCACGGAGCCAGAACGGGGAGCTGTTTTTT.

The V and J genes are TRBV9 and TRBJ2-5; 9 bases map to TRBD1. J was trimmed by 2 bases and V by 0 bases; bases with no gene match: 5. CDR1 is SGDLS and CDR2 is YYNGEE in the germline V gene. CDR3 size: 16 residues. The CDR3, as DNA: TGTGCCAGCAGCGTAGGACAGGGGGTGCGACAAGAGACCCAGTACTTC. The encoded protein is CASSVGQGVRQETQYF. The full variable domain, in which reference TRBV9 and TRBJ2-5 provide the parts outside the CDR3, is DSGVTQTPKHLITATGQRVTLRCSPRSGDLSVYWYQQSLDQGLQFLIQYYNGEERAKGNILERFSAQQFPDLHSELNLSSLELGDSALYFCASSVGQGVRQETQYFGPGTRLLVL.

The genes are TRBV19 and TRBJ1-6, with 8 bases aligning to TRBD1. The CDR3 spans 16 residues. Per germline, CDR1 LNHDA and CDR2 SQIVND (reference sequence). The ends lost 4 bases at V and 8 bases at J; junction bases unmatched: 10. CDR3 in DNA: TGTGCCAGTAGTACTCACCGGGACAGGCTCCATTCACCCCTCCACTTT. As protein: CASSTHRDRLHSPLHF.

This rearrangement joins TRBV27 to TRBJ2-2, with D perhaps matching TRBD1 (6 bases). The CDR3 totals 15 residues. Germline-derived CDR1 and CDR2 are MNHEY and SMNVEV (reference sequence). V was cut by 7 bases and J by 5 bases, with 17 bases left in between. CDR3 residues: CASKGGSWGTGELFF. CDR3 nucleotide sequence: TGTGCCAGCAAAGGGGGATCTTGGGGAACCGGGGAGCTGTTTTTT.

J is TRBJ2-7 and V is TRBV4-3, with TRBD1 matching over 8 bases. Germline trimming cut 4 bases from V and 2 bases from J; bases unmatched to any gene: 10. In germline, CDR1 is LGHNA, CDR2 YSLEER. The CDR3 consists of 16 residues. The CDR3 loop is CASSRRPGQATYEQYF. The DNA of the CDR3 is TGCGCCAGCAGCCGAAGGCCGGGACAGGCGACCTACGAGCAGTACTTC.

This clone was seen a handful of times. The rearrangement uses TRBV7-9 and TRBJ2-5, with TRBD2 matching 8 bases. Germline V gene sequence: CDR1 SEHNR, CDR2 FQNEAQ (reference sequence). This CDR3 comprises 16 residues. V shed 1 base, J shed 0 bases, and the junction held 4 bases outside the gene matches. As DNA, the CDR3 is TGTGCCAGCAGCTTAGGGCTAGCGGGCCACCAAGAGACCCAGTACTTC. This sequence encodes CASSLGLAGHQETQYF.

The CDR3 DNA reads TGTGCCAGCAGCTCCCAAGGGAGCCCCTCGCCAATTTCACCCCTCCACTTT. Translated: CASSSQGSPSPISPLHF. The chain employs TRBV14 and TRBJ1-6; D is unclear. This CDR3 comprises 17 residues. V was trimmed by 5 bases and J by 9 bases, leaving 23 bases between them. The germline V gene has CDR1 SGHDN and CDR2 FVKESK.

V and J are TRBV19 and TRBJ2-2; TRBD1 matches 9 bases. Germline CDR1 LNHDA, CDR2 SQIVND (reference sequence). V gave up 4 bases and J gave up 7 bases; unmatched junction bases: 7. The CDR3 spans 15 residues. CDR3 nucleotide sequence: TGTGCCAGTAGTACCGGACAGGGGTTTATCGGGGAGCTGTTTTTT. Protein: CASSTGQGFIGELFF.

The chain combines TRBV7-9 with TRBJ2-2; a weak D match, TRBD1 (5 bases). Trimming shortened V by 5 bases and J by 7 bases, and 17 bases separated the two germline ends. Per the germline V gene, CDR1 is SEHNR and CDR2 is FQNEAQ (reference sequence). The CDR3 consists of 15 residues. This CDR3 is CASSQITQGNGELFF. Here the CDR3 DNA reads TGTGCCAGCAGCCAGATCACCCAGGGAAACGGGGAGCTGTTTTTT. Full variable domain (remainder filled in from reference TRBV7-9 and TRBJ2-2): DTGVSQNPRHKITKRGQNVTFRCDPISEHNRLYWYRQTLGQGPEFLTYFQNEAQLEKSRLLSDRFSAERPKGSFSTLEIQRTEQGDSAMYLCASSQITQGNGELFFGEGSRLTVL.

V and J are TRBV5-1 and TRBJ2-5; D is perhaps TRBD1 (6 bases). Looked up from germline, CDR1 is SGHRS and CDR2 is YFSETQ. This CDR3 has 14 amino acids. V lost 7 bases and J lost 4, with 17 bases in between. This CDR3 reads CASGQIEVGETQYF. In DNA, the CDR3 is TGCGCCAGCGGACAGATAGAAGTGGGAGAGACCCAGTACTTC.